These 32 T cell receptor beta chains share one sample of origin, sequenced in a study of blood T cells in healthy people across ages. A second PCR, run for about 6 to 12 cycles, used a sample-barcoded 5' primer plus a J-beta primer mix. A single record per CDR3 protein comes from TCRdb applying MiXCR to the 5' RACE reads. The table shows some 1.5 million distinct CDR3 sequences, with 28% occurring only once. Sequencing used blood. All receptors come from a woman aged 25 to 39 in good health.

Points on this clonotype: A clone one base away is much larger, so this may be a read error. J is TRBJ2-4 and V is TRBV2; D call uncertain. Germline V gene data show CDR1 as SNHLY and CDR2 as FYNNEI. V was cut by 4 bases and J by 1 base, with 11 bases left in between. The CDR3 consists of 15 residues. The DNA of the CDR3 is TGTGCCAGCAGTGCCACTTTTATGGCCAAAAACATTCAGTACTTC. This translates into CASSATFMAKNIQYF. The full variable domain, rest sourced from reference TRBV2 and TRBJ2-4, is EPEVTQTPSHQVTQMGQEVILRCVPISNHLYFYWYRQILGQKVEFLVSFYNNEISEKSEIFDDQFSVERPDGSNFTLKIRSTKLEDSAMYFCASSATFMAKNIQYFGAGTRLSVL.

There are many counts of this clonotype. The DNA for the CDR3 is TGTGCCAGCAAGATAAACAATGAGCAGTTCTTC. This gives the protein CASKINNEQFF. This chain connects TRBV6-5 to TRBJ2-1; D ambiguous. The CDR3 runs to 11 residues. Germline CDR1 MNHEY, CDR2 SVGAGI. V lost 7 bases to trimming and J lost 5 bases, with 6 bases between them.

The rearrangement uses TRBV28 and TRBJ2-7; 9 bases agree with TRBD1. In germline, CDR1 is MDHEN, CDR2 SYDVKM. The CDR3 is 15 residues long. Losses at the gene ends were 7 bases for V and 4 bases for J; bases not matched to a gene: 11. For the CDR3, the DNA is TGTGCCAGCACGCCCCAGGGGACAGGGTCGTACGAGCAGTACTTC. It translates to CASTPQGTGSYEQYF.

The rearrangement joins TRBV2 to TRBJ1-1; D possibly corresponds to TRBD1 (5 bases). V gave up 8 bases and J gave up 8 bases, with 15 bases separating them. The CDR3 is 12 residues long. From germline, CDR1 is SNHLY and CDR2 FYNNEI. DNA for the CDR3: TGTGCCAGCCGGGGACCGGGACGGGAAGCTTTCTTT. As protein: CASRGPGREAFF.

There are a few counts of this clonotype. CDR3 DNA sequence: TGTGCCAGCAGCGAGGCCCCCCGGGCCTATCAGCCCCAGCATTTT. This encodes CASSEAPRAYQPQHF. The chain uses TRBV5-5 and TRBJ1-5; no reliable D call. V was shortened by 4 bases and J by 5 bases, with 16 bases between the two germline ends. This CDR3 is built from 15 residues. Germline CDR1 reads SGHKS; CDR2 reads YYEKEE (reference sequence).

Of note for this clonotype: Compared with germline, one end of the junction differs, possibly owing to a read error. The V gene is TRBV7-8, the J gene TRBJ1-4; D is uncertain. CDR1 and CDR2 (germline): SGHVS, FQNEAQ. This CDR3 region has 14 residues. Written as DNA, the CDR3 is TGTGCCAGCAGTCAAGCCCAGCTTAATGAAAAACGGTTTTTT. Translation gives CASSQAQLNEKRFF.

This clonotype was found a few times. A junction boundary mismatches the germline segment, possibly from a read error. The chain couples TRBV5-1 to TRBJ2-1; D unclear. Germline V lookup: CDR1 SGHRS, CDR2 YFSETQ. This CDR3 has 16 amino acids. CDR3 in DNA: TGCGCCAGCAGCTTGACAGTCTTGAGCTCCTACAACGAGCAGTTCTTC. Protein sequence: CASSLTVLSSYNEQFF.

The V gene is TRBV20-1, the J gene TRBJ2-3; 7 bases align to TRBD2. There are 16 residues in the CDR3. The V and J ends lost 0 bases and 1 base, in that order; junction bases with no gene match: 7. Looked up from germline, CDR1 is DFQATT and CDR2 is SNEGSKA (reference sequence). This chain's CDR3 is CSARDPSGGGTDTQYF. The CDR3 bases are TGCAGTGCTAGAGATCCTAGTGGGGGGGGCACAGATACGCAGTATTTT.

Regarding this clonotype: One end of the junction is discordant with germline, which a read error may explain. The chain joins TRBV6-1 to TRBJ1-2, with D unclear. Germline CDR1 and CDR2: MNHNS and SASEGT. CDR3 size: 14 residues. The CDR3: CASSEAWESYGHTF. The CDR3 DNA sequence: TGTGCCAGCAGTGAAGCGTGGGAGAGCTATGGCCACACCTTC.

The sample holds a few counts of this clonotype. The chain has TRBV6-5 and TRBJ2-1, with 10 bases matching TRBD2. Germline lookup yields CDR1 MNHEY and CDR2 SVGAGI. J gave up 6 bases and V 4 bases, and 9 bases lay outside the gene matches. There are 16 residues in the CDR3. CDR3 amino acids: CASSSRLAGGLNEQFF. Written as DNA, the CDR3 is TGTGCCAGCAGTTCCAGACTAGCGGGCGGACTCAATGAGCAGTTCTTC.

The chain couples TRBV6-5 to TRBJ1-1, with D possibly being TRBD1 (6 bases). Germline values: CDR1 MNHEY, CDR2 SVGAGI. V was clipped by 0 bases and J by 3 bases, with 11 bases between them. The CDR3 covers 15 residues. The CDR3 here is CASSYSGGLDTEAFF. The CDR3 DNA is TGTGCCAGCAGTTACTCGGGGGGCTTAGACACTGAAGCTTTCTTT.

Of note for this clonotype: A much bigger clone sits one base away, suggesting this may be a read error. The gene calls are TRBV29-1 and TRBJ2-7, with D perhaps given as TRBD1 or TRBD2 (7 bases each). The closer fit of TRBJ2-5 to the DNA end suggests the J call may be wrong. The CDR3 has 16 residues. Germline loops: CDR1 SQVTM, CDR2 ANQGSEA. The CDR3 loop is CSVEDPGDREGETQYF. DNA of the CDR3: TGCAGCGTTGAAGATCCCGGCGACAGGGAGGGTGAGACCCAGTACTTC.

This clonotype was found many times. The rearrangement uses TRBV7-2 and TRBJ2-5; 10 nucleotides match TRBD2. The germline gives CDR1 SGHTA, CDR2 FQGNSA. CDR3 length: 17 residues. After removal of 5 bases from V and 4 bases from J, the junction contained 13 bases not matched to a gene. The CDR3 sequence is CASSSRAGGPSGETQYF. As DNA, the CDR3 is TGTGCCAGCAGCAGCCGAGCGGGAGGGCCGAGTGGAGAGACCCAGTACTTC.

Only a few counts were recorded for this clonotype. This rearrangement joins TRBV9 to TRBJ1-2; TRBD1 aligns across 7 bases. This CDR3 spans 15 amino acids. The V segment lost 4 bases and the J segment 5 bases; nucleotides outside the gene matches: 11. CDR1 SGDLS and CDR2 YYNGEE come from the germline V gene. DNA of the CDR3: TGTGCCAGCAGCACCCAGACAGGGCTAGGGTATGGCTACACCTTC. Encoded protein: CASSTQTGLGYGYTF.

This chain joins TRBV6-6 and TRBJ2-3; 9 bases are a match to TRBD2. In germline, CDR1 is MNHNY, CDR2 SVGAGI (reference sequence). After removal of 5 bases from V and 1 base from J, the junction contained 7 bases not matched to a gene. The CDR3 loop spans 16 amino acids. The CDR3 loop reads CASSQDSGGGTDTQYF. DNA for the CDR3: TGTGCCAGCAGTCAGGATAGCGGGGGAGGCACAGATACGCAGTATTTT.

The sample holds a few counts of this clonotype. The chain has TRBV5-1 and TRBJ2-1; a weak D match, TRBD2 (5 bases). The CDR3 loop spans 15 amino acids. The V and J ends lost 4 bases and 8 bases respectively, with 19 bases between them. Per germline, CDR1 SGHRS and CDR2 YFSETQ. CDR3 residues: CASSSVGSAPDEQFF. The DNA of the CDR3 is TGCGCCAGCAGCAGTGTAGGGAGCGCGCCTGATGAGCAGTTCTTC. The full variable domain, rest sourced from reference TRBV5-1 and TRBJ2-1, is KAGVTQTPRYLIKTRGQQVTLSCSPISGHRSVSWYQQTPGQGLQFLFEYFSETQRNKGNFPGRFSGRQFSNSRSEMNVSTLELGDSALYLCASSSVGSAPDEQFFGPGTRLTVL.

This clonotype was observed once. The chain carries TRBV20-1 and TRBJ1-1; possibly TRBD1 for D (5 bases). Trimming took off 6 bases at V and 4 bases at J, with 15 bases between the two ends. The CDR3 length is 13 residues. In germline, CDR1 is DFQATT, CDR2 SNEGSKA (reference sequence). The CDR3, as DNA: TGCAGTGCCGATGACCTGAGGGGCACTGAAGCTTTCTTT. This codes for CSADDLRGTEAFF.

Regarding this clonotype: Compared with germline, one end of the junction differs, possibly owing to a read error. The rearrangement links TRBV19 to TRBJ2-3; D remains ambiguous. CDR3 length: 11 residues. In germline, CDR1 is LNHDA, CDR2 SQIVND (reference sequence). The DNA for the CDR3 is TGTGCCAGTAGTATCAGAGATACGCGGTATTTT. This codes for CASSIRDTRYF.

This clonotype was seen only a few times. The CDR3 nucleotides read TGTGCCAGCAGTTTATTAGGGGCAGTGAATCAGCCCCAGCATTTT. It yields the protein CASSLLGAVNQPQHF. The chain carries TRBV12-3 or TRBV12-4 and TRBJ1-5; D possibly corresponds to TRBD1 (5 bases). The CDR3 is made up of 15 amino acids. V was clipped by 2 bases and J by 4 bases, with 12 bases between them.

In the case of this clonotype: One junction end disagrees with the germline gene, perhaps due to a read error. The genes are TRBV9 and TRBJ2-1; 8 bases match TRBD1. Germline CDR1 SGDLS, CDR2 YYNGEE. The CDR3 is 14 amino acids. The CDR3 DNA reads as TGTGCCAACAGCCCGCGACAGGGGAGCAATGAGCAGTTCTTC. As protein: CANSPRQGSNEQFF.

CDR3 nucleotides: TGCGCCAGCAGCTCCGGGACTCCCCATAGTTCGCAGTATTTT. Amino acid sequence: CASSSGTPHSSQYF. V gene TRBV5-1 combines with J gene TRBJ2-3; D may be TRBD2 (6 bases). This CDR3 is built from 14 residues. From germline, CDR1 is SGHRS and CDR2 YFSETQ. V lost 3 bases and J lost 10, with 18 bases in between.

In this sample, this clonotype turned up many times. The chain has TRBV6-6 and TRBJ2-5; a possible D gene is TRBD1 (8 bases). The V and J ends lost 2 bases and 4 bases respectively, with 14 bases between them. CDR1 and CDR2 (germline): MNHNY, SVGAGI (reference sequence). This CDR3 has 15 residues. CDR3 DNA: TGTGCCAGCAGTTACGGGGGGGGGACAGGAGAGACCCAGTACTTC. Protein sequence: CASSYGGGTGETQYF.

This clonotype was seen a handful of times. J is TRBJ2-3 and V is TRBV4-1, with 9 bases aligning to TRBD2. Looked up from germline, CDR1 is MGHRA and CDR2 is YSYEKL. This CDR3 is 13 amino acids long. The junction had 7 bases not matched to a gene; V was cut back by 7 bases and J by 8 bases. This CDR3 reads CASKLAGEATQYF. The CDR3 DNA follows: TGCGCCAGCAAGTTAGCGGGGGAGGCTACGCAGTATTTT.

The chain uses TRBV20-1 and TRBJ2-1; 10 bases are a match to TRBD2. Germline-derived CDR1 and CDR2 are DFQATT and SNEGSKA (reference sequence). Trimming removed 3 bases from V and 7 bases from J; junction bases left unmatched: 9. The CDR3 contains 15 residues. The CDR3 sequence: CSASEGASGSNEQFF. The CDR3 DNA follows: TGCAGTGCTAGCGAGGGGGCTAGCGGGAGTAATGAGCAGTTCTTC.

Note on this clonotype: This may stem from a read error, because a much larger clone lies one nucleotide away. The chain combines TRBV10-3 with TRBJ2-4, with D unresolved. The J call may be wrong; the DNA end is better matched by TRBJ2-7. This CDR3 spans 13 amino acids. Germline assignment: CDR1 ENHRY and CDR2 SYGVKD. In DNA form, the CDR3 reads TGTGCCATCAGTGAGCCGGGTTCTTACGAGCAGTACTTC. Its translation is CAISEPGSYEQYF.

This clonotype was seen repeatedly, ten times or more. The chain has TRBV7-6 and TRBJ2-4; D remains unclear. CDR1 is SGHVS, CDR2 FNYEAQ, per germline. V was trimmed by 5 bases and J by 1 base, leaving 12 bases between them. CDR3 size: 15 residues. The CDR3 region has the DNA TGTGCCAGCAGCCCAAGCCTCGGGGCCAAAAACATTCAGTACTTC. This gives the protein CASSPSLGAKNIQYF.

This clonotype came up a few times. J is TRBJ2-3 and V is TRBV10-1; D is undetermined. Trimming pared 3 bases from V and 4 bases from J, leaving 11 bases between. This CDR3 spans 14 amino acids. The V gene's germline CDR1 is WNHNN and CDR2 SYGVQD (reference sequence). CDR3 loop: CASSDAEEADTQYF. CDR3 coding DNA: TGCGCCAGCAGTGACGCAGAGGAAGCAGATACGCAGTATTTT.

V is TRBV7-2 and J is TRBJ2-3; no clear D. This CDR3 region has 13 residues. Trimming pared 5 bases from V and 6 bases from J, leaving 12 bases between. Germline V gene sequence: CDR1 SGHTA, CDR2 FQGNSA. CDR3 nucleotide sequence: TGTGCCAGCAGCACAACCACACGGGATACGCAGTATTTT. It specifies CASSTTTRDTQYF.

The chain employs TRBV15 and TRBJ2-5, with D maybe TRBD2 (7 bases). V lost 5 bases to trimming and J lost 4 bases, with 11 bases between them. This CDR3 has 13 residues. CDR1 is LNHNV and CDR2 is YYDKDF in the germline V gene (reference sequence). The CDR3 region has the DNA TGTGCCACCAGCCCCGGGGGGCGAGAGACCCAGTACTTC. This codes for CATSPGGRETQYF.

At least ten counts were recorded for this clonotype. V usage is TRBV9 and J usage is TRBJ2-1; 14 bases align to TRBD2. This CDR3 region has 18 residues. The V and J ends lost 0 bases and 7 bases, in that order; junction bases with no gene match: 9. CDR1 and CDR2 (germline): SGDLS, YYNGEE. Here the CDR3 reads CASSVGLGLAGAGNEQFF. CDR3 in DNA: TGTGCCAGCAGCGTAGGATTGGGACTAGCGGGAGCCGGGAATGAGCAGTTCTTC.

CDR3: CASRLRDRAYEQYF. In nucleotides, the CDR3 is TGTGCCAGCAGACTCCGGGACAGGGCCTACGAGCAGTACTTC. This chain connects TRBV28 to TRBJ2-7, with 9 bases that match TRBD1. From germline, CDR1 is MDHEN and CDR2 SYDVKM. J was trimmed by 2 bases and V by 6 bases; bases with no gene match: 5. This CDR3 has 14 amino acids. The full variable domain, with the rest looked up from reference TRBV28 and TRBJ2-7, is DVKVTQSSRYLVKRTGEKVFLECVQDMDHENMFWYRQDPGLGLRLIYFSYDVKMKEKGDIPEGYSVSREKKERFSLILESASTNQTSMYLCASRLRDRAYEQYFGPGTRLTVT.

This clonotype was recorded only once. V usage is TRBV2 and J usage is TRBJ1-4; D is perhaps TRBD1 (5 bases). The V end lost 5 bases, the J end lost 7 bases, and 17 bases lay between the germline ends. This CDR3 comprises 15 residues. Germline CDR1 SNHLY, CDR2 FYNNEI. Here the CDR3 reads CASSLGRGRFEKLFF. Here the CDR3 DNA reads TGTGCCAGCAGTTTGGGGAGGGGCCGATTTGAAAAACTGTTTTTT.